This T cell receptor (beta chain) was obtained from a study of cytomegalovirus exposure and HLA in healthy donors. Study-level findings and limits: Most of the TCR beta V segments (in an earlier analysis) were productive either about 90% or about 30% of the time.

Points on this clone: What it binds is not known.

The PCR contained 60 Vbeta and 13 Jbeta primers. Sequenced by immunoSEQ multiplex PCR; TCRdb stores in-frame clones only, minus some. The table includes under 150,000 clones, 67% detected once. The CDR3 has 15 residues. From germline, CDR1 is MDHEN and CDR2 SYDVKM. The J segment lost 1 base and the V segment lost 5 bases, leaving 3 bases of the junction unmatched. The material sequenced was PBMCs. This clonotype originated in a man younger than 35 in good health and CMV-seropositive. The rearrangement uses TRBV28 and TRBJ1-3; 9 nucleotides match TRBD1. CDR3 sequence (DNA): TGTGCCAGCAGTACAGGGGGCATGTCTGGAAACACCATATATTTT. Translation gives CASSTGGMSGNTIYF.